This T cell receptor (beta chain) was sequenced for a study of cytomegalovirus exposure and HLA in healthy donors. Study results and limitations: CMV serostatus stood as the only immune exposure information on hand. CMV antigen specificity was confirmed in vitro for a few CMV-associated chains. Certain sequence variants were highly shared and formed a cluster, and this cluster was likely a sequencing artifact.

This clone was found a few times. Its antigen is still unknown. Vbeta (60) and Jbeta (13) primers were used in the PCR. Assay used: immunoSEQ multiplex PCR; TCRdb lists only in-frame clones, some missing. Here the sample spans around 110,000 clones, approximately 70% being singletons. Unmatched junction bases numbered 10, after V lost 3 bases and J lost 5 bases. The CDR3 sequence is 16 residues long. Germline V gene data show CDR1 as LNHDA and CDR2 as SQIVND (reference sequence). The sequence derives from a man aged 30-40 years in good health and CMV-seropositive. The J gene is TRBJ2-1, the V gene TRBV19; TRBD2 matches at 7 bases. The sequencing input was PBMCs. CDR3 region: CASSISGGYPHNEQFF. The CDR3 DNA reads TGTGCCAGTAGTATTTCCGGGGGGTACCCCCACAATGAGCAGTTCTTC.